A selection of T cell receptor beta chains follows, all from one sample in a study of control samples from healthy donors and cancer patients. Only in-frame clones appear in the TCRdb table, and some are missing; sequencing was by immunoSEQ multiplex PCR. The sample includes about 110,000 clones, 80% to 90% of them seen just once. The sample was blood. Source of these receptors: a woman aged 45-59 years in good health. The CDR3 runs from the conserved cysteine through the conserved F or W. A D gene is named only where the DNA matches it firmly. Size tells how often a clone was seen (once, few, many) or the class of an expanded clone, and some rows leave it out.

>TRBJ2-3|NA|TRBV14|NA
CASSQVLDLLRADTQYF
TGTGCCAGCAGCCAAGTACTAGATCTCCTCCGCGCAGATACGCAGTATTTT
>TRBJ2-1|TRBD2|TRBV19|NA
CASSIALRVTSGATGQFF
TGTGCCAGTAGTATAGCGCTCCGGGTGACTAGCGGGGCGACAGGGCAGTTCTTC
>TRBJ2-3|TRBD2|TRBV9|NA
CASNLAGGPADTQYF
TGTGCCAGCAACCTAGCGGGAGGGCCAGCAGATACGCAGTATTTT
>TRBJ2-1|NA|TRBV2|NA
CASSAVRAREQFF
TGTGCCAGCAGCGCCGTTAGGGCCCGTGAGCAGTTCTTC
>TRBJ1-1|NA|TRBV6-1|NA
CASSGTRTSVNTEAFF
TGTGCCAGCAGTGGTACCAGGACATCCGTCAACACTGAAGCTTTCTTT
>TRBJ2-7|NA|TRBV30|many
CAWSTGRGEQYF
TGTGCCTGGAGCACGGGCAGGGGCGAGCAGTACTTC
>TRBJ1-6|NA|TRBV24-1|NA
CARGAAECYNSPLHF
TGTGCCAGGGGGGCAGCGGAGTGCTATAATTCACCCCTCCACTTT
>TRBJ1-1|NA|TRBV19|few
CASSISPGLNTEAFF
TGTGCCAGTAGTATAAGCCCGGGGCTGAACACTGAAGCTTTCTTT
>TRBJ1-3|TRBD1|TRBV3-1/TRBV3-2|NA
CASSRGRDSRGNTIYF
TGTGCCAGCAGCCGGGGTAGGGACAGCAGAGGAAACACCATATATTTT
>TRBJ1-2|NA|TRBV2|NA
CASTPRSAHYGYTF
TGTGCCAGCACTCCTCGTTCAGCACACTATGGCTACACCTTC
>TRBJ2-2|NA|TRBV7-9|NA
CASSLRDTPNTGELFF
TGTGCCAGCAGCTTACGGGACACGCCGAACACCGGGGAGCTGTTTTTT
>TRBJ1-1|NA|TRBV5-8|NA
CASSLAGPMNTEAFF
TGTGCCAGCAGCTTGGCAGGCCCTATGAACACTGAAGCTTTCTTT
>TRBJ1-1|NA|TRBV30|NA
CAWSPTNTEAFF
TGTGCCTGGAGTCCCACGAACACTGAAGCTTTCTTT
>TRBJ2-3|TRBD2|TRBV7-9|NA
CASSLGLAGQNTDTQYF
TGTGCCAGCAGCTTAGGGCTAGCGGGGCAAAACACAGATACGCAGTATTTT
>TRBJ2-3|TRBD2|TRBV15|NA
CATSRDDPTSGSKTDTQYF
TGTGCCACCAGCAGAGATGACCCGACTAGCGGGAGTAAGACAGATACGCAGTATTTT
>TRBJ1-2|TRBD1|TRBV6-2/TRBV6-3|NA
CASSPDREFYGYTF
TGTGCCAGCAGTCCCGACAGGGAGTTTTATGGCTACACCTTC
>TRBJ2-1|NA|TRBV5-6|NA
CASSGGNEQFF
TGTGCCAGCAGCGGGGGGAATGAGCAGTTCTTC
>TRBJ1-6|NA|TRBV5-1|once
CASSRVSAATNSPLHF
TGCGCCAGCAGCCGGGTGAGCGCCGCTACGAATTCACCCCTCCACTTT
>TRBJ2-2|NA|TRBV6-2/TRBV6-3|NA
CASSYDRLGHGELFF
TGTGCCAGCAGTTACGATCGCCTAGGACACGGGGAGCTGTTTTTT
>TRBJ2-2|TRBD2|TRBV7-8|NA
CASSPGGPGELFF
TGTGCCAGCAGCCCGGGGGGGCCCGGGGAGCTGTTTTTT
>TRBJ2-4|TRBD1|TRBV7-3|NA
CASSSGPTGGDRIAKNIQYF
TGTGCCAGCAGCTCGGGGCCGACAGGGGGCGACCGAATAGCCAAAAACATTCAGTACTTC
>TRBJ2-2|NA|TRBV6-2/TRBV6-3|NA
CASSYSGVTGELFF
TGTGCCAGCAGTTACTCGGGGGTTACCGGGGAGCTGTTTTTT
>TRBJ1-1|NA|TRBV9|NA
CASSLLGGNTEAFF
TGTGCCAGCAGCCTTCTCGGGGGGAACACTGAAGCTTTCTTT
>TRBJ1-2|TRBD1|TRBV18|NA
CASSPKGQGWLDGYTF
TGTGCCAGCTCACCGAAGGGACAGGGATGGCTGGATGGCTACACCTTC
>TRBJ1-3|NA|TRBV12-3/TRBV12-4|NA
CASTTSTRNTIYF
TGTGCCAGCACAACTAGTACCCGAAACACCATATATTTT
>TRBJ2-4|TRBD2|TRBV19|NA
CASSILAGAQPQNIQYF
TGTGCCAGTAGTATACTAGCGGGGGCCCAACCACAAAACATTCAGTACTTC
>TRBJ2-7|NA|TRBV18|NA
CASSLLTKNYEQYF
TGTGCCAGCTCGTTACTAACGAAAAACTACGAGCAGTACTTC
>TRBJ2-1|NA|TRBV7-6|NA
CASSPSRDSSPNNEQFF
TGTGCCAGCAGCCCGTCCCGGGACTCATCCCCCAACAATGAGCAGTTCTTC
>TRBJ1-4|NA|TRBV9|NA
CASSVGLQNEKLFF
TGTGCCAGCAGCGTCGGACTCCAAAATGAAAAACTGTTTTTT
>TRBJ2-2|TRBD2|TRBV7-2|NA
CASSFSGRGTGELFF
TGTGCCAGCAGCTTTTCCGGGAGGGGCACCGGGGAGCTGTTTTTT
>TRBJ1-2|NA|TRBV2|NA
CASSPRYGYTF
TGTGCCAGCAGCCCGAGGTATGGCTACACCTTC
>TRBJ1-5|NA|TRBV4-1|NA
CASSPMTGGGQPQHF
TGCGCCAGCAGTCCTATGACCGGGGGAGGTCAGCCCCAGCATTTT
>TRBJ1-1|NA|TRBV29-1|NA
CSVENGVEGTEAFF
TGCAGCGTTGAAAACGGGGTAGAAGGCACTGAAGCTTTCTTT
>TRBJ1-3|NA|TRBV24-1|NA
CATSPLSGPQAGQTGNTIYF
TGTGCCACCAGTCCACTCTCAGGTCCTCAGGCAGGGCAAACTGGAAACACCATATATTTT
>TRBJ1-1|NA|TRBV4-1|NA
CASSPTDTMYTEAFF
TGCGCCAGCAGCCCGACAGACACCATGTACACTGAAGCTTTCTTT
>TRBJ2-2|NA|TRBV18|NA
CASSREGLGTGELFF
TGTGCCAGCTCACGTGAAGGATTGGGGACCGGGGAGCTGTTTTTT
>TRBJ2-2|TRBD2|TRBV7-3|NA
CASSWTSGSTGELFF
TGTGCCAGCAGCTGGACTAGCGGGTCGACCGGGGAGCTGTTTTTT
>TRBJ2-3|NA|TRBV19|NA
CASSIRGGSTDTQYF
TGTGCCAGTAGTATCCGGGGCGGTAGCACAGATACGCAGTATTTT
>TRBJ1-4|NA|TRBV7-2|NA
CASSLQRREKLFF
TGTGCCAGCAGCTTGCAGAGACGGGAAAAACTGTTTTTT
>TRBJ1-2|NA|TRBV6-5|NA
CASSSSVNYGYTF
TGTGCCAGCAGTTCAAGCGTAAACTATGGCTACACCTTC
>TRBJ1-1|TRBD1|TRBV6-6|NA
CASSYSPGGTEAFF
TGTGCCAGCAGTTACTCACCAGGGGGCACTGAAGCTTTCTTT
>TRBJ1-2|NA|TRBV4-3|NA
CASSHSPGANYGYTF
TGCGCCAGCAGCCATTCCCCAGGGGCTAACTATGGCTACACCTTC
>TRBJ2-4|NA|TRBV4-2|NA
CASSQGSGRNIQYF
TGTGCCAGCAGCCAAGGGAGTGGTCGGAACATTCAGTACTTC
>TRBJ2-3|TRBD2|TRBV23-1|NA
CASSQSDSGGPDTQYF
TGCGCCAGCAGTCAATCGGATAGCGGGGGGCCAGATACGCAGTATTTT
>TRBJ2-3|NA|TRBV6-5|NA
CASSYVKGVDTQYF
TGTGCCAGCAGTTACGTGAAGGGCGTAGATACGCAGTATTTT
>TRBJ2-5|NA|TRBV7-2|NA
CASSLAELVTQYF
TGTGCCAGCAGCTTAGCCGAGCTCGTGACCCAGTACTTC
>TRBJ1-1|NA|TRBV25-1|once
CASSEYRAVNTEAFF
TGTGCCAGCAGTGAATATCGGGCGGTGAACACTGAAGCTTTCTTT
>TRBJ2-1|NA|TRBV5-4|NA
CASSTEYNEQFF
TGTGCCAGCAGCACCGAGTACAATGAGCAGTTCTTC
>TRBJ2-1|NA|TRBV4-3|NA
CASSQDNADRLDEQFF
TGCGCCAGCAGCCAAGATAATGCCGACAGGTTAGATGAGCAGTTCTTC
>TRBJ2-5|TRBD2|TRBV24-1|NA
CATSDLGPGGHQETQYF
TGTGCCACCAGTGACTTAGGGCCGGGAGGACACCAAGAGACCCAGTACTTC
>TRBJ1-1|NA|TRBV5-1|NA
CASSHNSGRANTEAFF
TGCGCCAGCAGCCATAACAGCGGCAGAGCGAACACTGAAGCTTTCTTT
>TRBJ1-4|NA|TRBV18|NA
CASSPGQGEKLFF
TGTGCCAGCTCACCAGGGCAGGGAGAAAAACTGTTTTTT
>TRBJ2-5|NA|TRBV29-1|NA
CSGVWLETQYF
TGCAGCGGTGTGTGGCTGGAGACCCAGTACTTC
>TRBJ1-1|NA|TRBV7-9|NA
CASSPFISHGDQEAFF
TGTGCCAGCAGTCCCTTTATATCGCACGGAGATCAAGAAGCTTTCTTT
>TRBJ1-1|NA|TRBV11-3|few
CASSLSSGWNTEAFF
TGTGCCAGCAGCTTAAGCTCAGGCTGGAACACTGAAGCTTTCTTT